These 17 T cell receptor beta chains originate from one sample sequenced in a study of blood T cell repertoires in COVID-19. Generated by immunoSEQ multiplex PCR, the TCRdb table keeps only in-frame clones and is missing some. The sample lists roughly 150,000 clones, 82% occurring once. The specimen sequenced was peripheral blood. The receptor source for this set is an elderly woman with acute or convalescent COVID-19.

V is TRBV4-1 and J is TRBJ2-7; a weak D match, TRBD2 (7 bases). Trimming stripped 4 bases from V and 0 bases from J, with 13 bases between. CDR1 is MGHRA and CDR2 is YSYEKL in the germline V gene. The length of the CDR3 is 15 residues. The CDR3 sequence is CASSLEGGASYEQYF. The DNA of the CDR3 is TGCGCCAGCAGCCTGGAGGGGGGGGCCTCCTACGAGCAGTACTTC.

The count of this clone is one. This chain joins TRBV5-1 and TRBJ2-7, with TRBD2 matching 11 bases. The CDR3 is made up of 14 amino acids. Germline V CDR1 and CDR2: SGHRS, YFSETQ. V lost 1 base, J lost 5 bases, and 2 bases stayed unmatched. Written as DNA, the CDR3 is TGCGCCAGCAGCTTGACTAGCGGGAGTAACGAGCAGTACTTC. It codes for CASSLTSGSNEQYF.

The V call is TRBV19, the J call TRBJ2-3; 10 bases agree with TRBD2. Unmatched junction bases numbered 4, after V lost 5 bases and J lost 2 bases. The CDR3 consists of 15 residues. Germline V gene lookup returns CDR1 LNHDA and CDR2 SQIVND (reference sequence). The CDR3 loop reads CASSDLAGVTDTQYF. The CDR3 DNA is TGTGCCAGTAGTGATCTAGCGGGGGTCACAGATACGCAGTATTTT.

The chain uses TRBV4-2 and TRBJ2-1; 7 bases match TRBD1. With V trimmed by 1 base and J by 7 bases, 7 bases remained unmatched. Germline CDR1 reads LGHNA; CDR2 reads YNFKEQ. The CDR3 runs 15 residues. Here the CDR3 DNA reads TGTGCCAGCAGCCAAGGAGGGGGCGTTGTGAATGAGCAGTTCTTC. Encoded protein: CASSQGGGVVNEQFF.

V usage is TRBV20-1 and J usage is TRBJ2-7, with a tentative D call TRBD2 (5 bases). The CDR3 is made up of 11 amino acids. From germline, CDR1 is DFQATT and CDR2 SNEGSKA (reference sequence). Trimming stripped 6 bases from V and 7 bases from J, with 13 bases between. DNA of the CDR3: TGCAGTGCCGCAAACCGGGAAGAGCAGTACTTC. It is translated as CSAANREEQYF.

This chain uses TRBV28 with TRBJ1-4, with D tentatively TRBD1 (5 bases). Trimming pared 11 bases from V and 13 bases from J, leaving 17 bases between. This CDR3 contains 11 residues. Germline V gene sequence: CDR1 MDHEN, CDR2 SYDVKM. CDR3 nucleotide sequence: TGTGCCGCCGGGCCGACAGATCTACTGTTTTTT. This sequence encodes CAAGPTDLLFF.

This sequence joins TRBV2 and TRBJ1-5, with D unresolved. Germline V gives CDR1 SNHLY, CDR2 FYNNEI. CDR3 length equals 12 residues. V was shortened by 3 bases and J by 9 bases, with 9 bases between the two germline ends. CDR3 sequence (DNA): TGTGCCAGCAGTGACCCTCTGCGGCCCCAGCATTTT. Its translation: CASSDPLRPQHF.

This chain's CDR3 is CAAGLEVGQPQHF. The CDR3 bases are TGTGCCGCCGGGTTGGAGGTAGGACAGCCCCAGCATTTT. The chain has TRBV6-5 and TRBJ1-5; D ambiguous. Germline assignment: CDR1 MNHEY and CDR2 SVGAGI. The CDR3 is 13 amino acids. With 11 bases removed from V and 7 bases from J, the gap between germline ends came to 18 bases.

The chain carries TRBV7-9 and TRBJ2-7; the match to TRBD1 covers 9 bases. Unmatched junction bases numbered 12, after V lost 5 bases and J lost 4 bases. Per the germline V gene, CDR1 is SEHNR and CDR2 is FQNEAQ (reference sequence). This CDR3 is built from 16 residues. DNA of the CDR3: TGTGCCAGCAGCGGCCCCCCGACAGGGGGAGGTTACGAGCAGTACTTC. Protein sequence: CASSGPPTGGGYEQYF.

The chain is built from TRBV3-1 (or the pseudogene TRBV3-2) and TRBJ2-1; 12 bases map to TRBD2. V lost 3 bases, J lost 9 bases, and 6 bases stayed unmatched. Germline-derived CDR1 and CDR2 are LGHDT and YNNKEL (reference sequence). There are 15 residues in the CDR3. The CDR3 sequence is CASSHLAGGLGEQFF. The CDR3 bases are TGTGCCAGCAGCCACCTAGCGGGGGGGCTAGGTGAGCAGTTCTTC.

The table lists this clone with a few counts. The V gene is TRBV3-1 (or the pseudogene TRBV3-2), the J gene TRBJ2-5; D may be TRBD1 (5 bases). This CDR3 contains 14 residues. Trimming shortened V by 2 bases and J by 5 bases, and 12 bases separated the two germline ends. Germline V lookup: CDR1 LGHDT, CDR2 YNNKEL (reference sequence). The CDR3 DNA sequence: TGTGCCAGCAGCCAATTAGCAGGGTGGGAGACCCAGTACTTC. Translation gives CASSQLAGWETQYF.

The rearrangement joins TRBV7-9 to TRBJ2-1; TRBD1 matches 8 bases. Germline values: CDR1 SEHNR, CDR2 FQNEAQ (reference sequence). The CDR3 spans 15 residues. After removal of 6 bases from V and 0 bases from J, the junction contained 4 bases not matched to a gene. CDR3 nucleotides: TGTGCCAGCAGTCGGACAGGGAGCTCCTACAATGAGCAGTTCTTC. It specifies CASSRTGSSYNEQFF.

The chain has TRBV10-3 and TRBJ2-2; TRBD2 aligns across 7 bases. The CDR3 has 16 amino acids. Looked up from germline, CDR1 is ENHRY and CDR2 is SYGVKD. J lost 8 bases, V lost 0 bases, and 9 bases had no gene match. In DNA form, the CDR3 reads TGTGCCATCAGTGAGTCTGGAGGACTAGAAGTAGGGGAGCTGTTTTTT. It encodes CAISESGGLEVGELFF.

The CDR3 DNA reads TGCGCCAGCAGCTTGGTAGCGGGAGGGCAGCGAGAGACCCAGTACTTC. It encodes CASSLVAGGQRETQYF. The chain carries TRBV5-1 and TRBJ2-5; the match to TRBD2 covers 11 bases. Trimming at V came to 0 bases and at J to 4 bases, leaving 5 bases not matched to a gene. In germline, CDR1 is SGHRS, CDR2 YFSETQ. This CDR3 region has 16 residues.

The V gene is TRBV5-4, the J gene TRBJ2-3; D gene unclear. The germline V and J ends were trimmed by 2 bases and 6 bases, with 13 bases remaining between them. Germline assignment: CDR1 SGHNT and CDR2 YYREEE (reference sequence). CDR3 size: 14 residues. CDR3 in amino acids: CASSFRVSLDTQYF. In DNA form, the CDR3 reads TGTGCCAGCAGCTTCCGGGTCTCTCTTGATACGCAGTATTTT.

This clone occurred a few times. J is TRBJ1-2 and V is TRBV18; TRBD1 aligns across 8 bases. The CDR3 length is 16 residues. The germline V gene encodes CDR1 KGHSH and CDR2 LQKENI. The ends lost 2 bases at V and 4 bases at J; junction bases unmatched: 9. The CDR3 coding sequence is TGTGCCAGCTCACCAGGGACAGGCAGAGTGGGCTATGGCTACACCTTC. This sequence encodes CASSPGTGRVGYGYTF.

The chain joins TRBV9 to TRBJ1-2; 10 positions match TRBD1. Per germline, CDR1 SGDLS and CDR2 YYNGEE. Trimming took 4 bases from V and 3 from J; bases not matched to a gene: 3. This CDR3 has 14 residues. The chain's CDR3 is CASSLGTGDYGYTF. The CDR3, as DNA: TGTGCCAGCAGCCTCGGGACAGGGGACTATGGCTACACCTTC.